Presented here are 23 T cell receptor beta chains from one specimen sequenced in a study of T cell repertoires in cytomegalovirus infection. Via MiXCR, TCRdb re-called the reads, giving one row per CDR3 protein. Counted here are a few hundred thousand distinct CDR3 sequences, more than 25% occurring once; the ten biggest clones make up approximately 13%. What was sequenced was PBMCs. The receptors were sampled from a human donor in good health (CMV status not recorded). Some clones in this sample may be carry-over from other donors' samples.

This clonotype was counted at least ten times. CDR3 in amino acids: CASGLVGQTLNTEAFF. The CDR3 DNA sequence: TGTGCTAGTGGTTTGGTGGGGCAAACCCTGAACACTGAAGCTTTCTTT. The rearrangement uses TRBV12-5 and TRBJ1-1; tentatively, D is TRBD1 (5 bases). This CDR3 is 16 amino acids long. Germline lookup yields CDR1 LGHNT and CDR2 FRNRAP. Trimming removed 0 bases from V and 0 bases from J, with 11 bases in between.

A note on this clonotype: A much larger clone is a single base away; this may be a read error. This chain connects TRBV5-6 to TRBJ2-1; D gene uncertain. CDR3 size: 12 residues. The V gene lost 1 base and the J gene lost 5 bases, with 4 bases spanning the gap. CDR1 is SGHDT and CDR2 is YYEEEE in the germline V gene. The CDR3 is CASSLWNNEQFF. The CDR3 DNA follows: TGTGCCAGCAGCTTGTGGAACAATGAGCAGTTCTTC.

The V call is TRBV19, the J call TRBJ2-1; 9 nucleotides line up with TRBD2. V was clipped by 7 bases and J by 6 bases; unmatched bases: 10. CDR3 length: 15 amino acids. The germline CDR1 and CDR2 sequences are LNHDA and SQIVND (reference sequence). CDR3 nucleotide sequence: TGTGCCAGTACCCCGAGCGGGAGGTTTTCCAATGAGCAGTTCTTC. Its protein is CASTPSGRFSNEQFF.

This clonotype has a handful of counts. This chain joins TRBV6-2 or TRBV6-3 and TRBJ2-4, with 7 bases identical to TRBD2. This CDR3 region has 17 residues. In germline, CDR1 is MNHEY, CDR2 SVGEGT. J was trimmed by 0 bases and V by 2 bases; bases with no gene match: 7. CDR3 DNA sequence: TGTGCCAGCAGTTACGGCCTAGCGGCTATAGCCAAAAACATTCAGTACTTC. Its protein is CASSYGLAAIAKNIQYF.

The V call is TRBV6-2 or TRBV6-3, the J call TRBJ2-7; D unresolved. CDR3 length equals 16 residues. Germline assignment: CDR1 MNHEY and CDR2 SVGEGT. V shed 0 bases and J shed 1 base, with 13 bases lying between them. The CDR3 reads CASSYSMKISSYEQYV. CDR3 nucleotide sequence: TGTGCCAGCAGTTACTCGATGAAAATAAGTTCCTACGAGCAGTACGTC.

The chain employs TRBV12-3 or TRBV12-4 and TRBJ2-1; D may correspond to TRBD1 or TRBD2 (6 bases each). This CDR3 spans 13 amino acids. The V end was cut by 11 bases, the J end by 6 bases, with 17 bases between. CDR3 in amino acids: CAVRRGLRNEQFF. CDR3 nucleotides: TGTGCCGTCCGCCGGGGGCTACGCAATGAGCAGTTCTTC.

The chain has TRBV12-3 or TRBV12-4 and TRBJ2-1; D is perhaps TRBD2 (5 bases). CDR3 length: 15 amino acids. Between the trimmed V and J ends, which lost 5 bases and 5 bases, there was a span of 16 bases. This chain's CDR3 is CASSLISGQNNEQFF. DNA of the CDR3: TGTGCCAGCAGTCTGATCAGCGGCCAGAACAATGAGCAGTTCTTC.

This clonotype occurred many times. The rearrangement joins TRBV7-2 to TRBJ2-2, with TRBD1 matching 10 bases. Trimming cost V 3 bases and J 4 bases; bases outside gene matches: 5. Germline V CDR1 and CDR2: SGHTA, FQGNSA. The CDR3 extends over 16 amino acids. The CDR3 protein is CASSLGQGLGTGELFF. The CDR3, as DNA: TGTGCCAGCAGCTTGGGACAGGGGCTGGGCACCGGGGAGCTGTTTTTT.

This clonotype was detected only a few times. The chain links TRBV4-3 to TRBJ2-3; TRBD2 aligns across 12 bases. Per the germline V gene, CDR1 is LGHNA and CDR2 is YSLEER. V was clipped by 3 bases and J by 4 bases; unmatched bases: 5. The CDR3 consists of 16 residues. In DNA, the CDR3 is TGCGCCAGCAGCCAGGACCGACTAGCGGGGGCAGATACGCAGTATTTT. Translating gives CASSQDRLAGADTQYF.

J is TRBJ1-1 and V is TRBV19; 12 bases align to TRBD1. V shed 3 bases, J shed 3 bases, and the junction held 5 bases outside the gene matches. The CDR3 length is 16 residues. The V gene's germline CDR1 is LNHDA and CDR2 SQIVND (reference sequence). The chain's CDR3 is CASSIGDRGPYTEAFF. In DNA, the CDR3 is TGTGCCAGTAGTATCGGGGACAGGGGGCCTTACACTGAAGCTTTCTTT.

This clonotype was found many times. V is TRBV7-2 and J is TRBJ2-7; D gene unclear. Germline values: CDR1 SGHTA, CDR2 FQGNSA. The CDR3 is 14 residues long. The V end lost 3 bases, the J end lost 1 base, and 10 bases lay between the germline ends. This CDR3 is CASSLSDGSYEQYV. In nucleotides, the CDR3 is TGTGCCAGCAGCTTGTCGGACGGATCCTACGAGCAGTACGTC.

Details on this clonotype: It may be a read error: a sequence one base away is much more abundant. The J gene is TRBJ2-5, the V gene TRBV19; 8 nucleotides match TRBD2. CDR1 and CDR2 (germline): LNHDA, SQIVND (reference sequence). The CDR3 loop spans 15 amino acids. The CDR3 reads CARSKAGEGQETQYF. As DNA, the CDR3 is TGTGCCCGTAGTAAAGCGGGAGAGGGTCAAGAGACCCAGTACTTC.

V gene TRBV6-2 or TRBV6-3 combines with J gene TRBJ2-3; 9 bases are shared with TRBD1. Germline V CDR1 and CDR2: MNHEY, SVGEGT. V shed 2 bases, J shed 1 base, and the junction held 4 bases outside the gene matches. CDR3 length: 16 residues. CDR3 in amino acids: CASSYGQGIRTDTQYF. The CDR3, as DNA: TGTGCCAGCAGTTACGGACAGGGGATTCGCACAGATACGCAGTATTTT.

This clonotype was counted between two and nine times. The chain uses TRBV4-1 and TRBJ1-5; D call uncertain. CDR1 and CDR2 (germline): MGHRA, YSYEKL. The V end lost 0 bases, the J end lost 6 bases, and 12 bases lay between the germline ends. The CDR3 consists of 15 residues. CDR3 sequence: CASSQEWAVGQPQHF. In DNA form, the CDR3 reads TGCGCCAGCAGCCAAGAGTGGGCAGTAGGTCAGCCCCAGCATTTT.

This clonotype was picked up many times. This sequence joins TRBV12-3 or TRBV12-4 and TRBJ2-3, with no clear D. The CDR3 runs 15 residues. Trimming removed 7 bases from V and 4 bases from J, with 18 bases in between. CDR3: CASTAYGFRADTQYF. The CDR3 DNA is TGTGCCAGCACCGCCTATGGTTTTCGGGCAGATACGCAGTATTTT.

This clonotype appeared once. This chain joins TRBV20-1 and TRBJ2-1; 11 bases map to TRBD2. The germline gives CDR1 DFQATT, CDR2 SNEGSKA (reference sequence). The ends lost 5 bases at V and 5 bases at J; junction bases unmatched: 8. The CDR3 runs 15 residues. The CDR3 bases are TGCAGTGCTTCCCTTACTAGCGGGAGCGACAATGAGCAGTTCTTC. Translation: CSASLTSGSDNEQFF.

This clonotype was seen more than once but under ten times. The chain joins TRBV7-2 to TRBJ2-3; a possible D gene is TRBD2 (6 bases). CDR1 is SGHTA, CDR2 FQGNSA, per germline. CDR3 size: 16 residues. V was clipped by 2 bases and J by 2 bases, with 14 bases between them. The CDR3 sequence: CASSLMLSSATDTQYF. CDR3 nucleotide sequence: TGTGCCAGCAGCTTAATGTTGTCTAGCGCCACAGATACGCAGTATTTT.

This rearrangement joins TRBV30 to TRBJ2-5, with 14 bases fitting TRBD2. The CDR3 has 14 residues. Per germline, CDR1 GTSNPN and CDR2 SVGIG (reference sequence). V lost 3 bases to trimming and J lost 4 bases; unmatched junction nucleotides: 1. This CDR3 reads CAWSGTSGRETQYF. CDR3 bases: TGTGCCTGGAGCGGGACTAGCGGGAGAGAGACCCAGTACTTC.

The sample holds many counts of this clonotype. The rearrangement joins TRBV7-9 to TRBJ2-3, with 9 bases identical to TRBD2. After removal of 4 bases from V and 0 bases from J, the junction contained 5 bases not matched to a gene. CDR1 is SEHNR, CDR2 FQNEAQ, per germline (reference sequence). This CDR3 spans 16 amino acids. In nucleotides, the CDR3 is TGTGCCAGCAGCTCTGACCTAGCGGGAAGCACAGATACGCAGTATTTT. It is translated as CASSSDLAGSTDTQYF.

CDR3: CASNLRAGVADTQYF. For the CDR3, the DNA is TGTGCCAGCAATTTGAGGGCGGGAGTGGCAGATACGCAGTATTTT. The chain has TRBV6-2 or TRBV6-3 and TRBJ2-3; 7 bases are a match to TRBD2. The CDR3 contains 15 residues. The germline gives CDR1 MNHEY, CDR2 SVGEGT. V was clipped by 7 bases and J by 4 bases; unmatched bases: 11.

This clonotype was recorded at least ten times. The final CDR3 position lacks the conserved phenylalanine or tryptophan, pointing to a likely read error. Because the CDR3's place on the DNA is in doubt, the DNA is left out and the CDR3 is given as listed by TCRdb. This chain joins TRBV28 and TRBJ2-3; the D call of TRBD2 is as the table states it, not checked on the DNA. Looked up from germline, CDR1 is MDHEN and CDR2 is SYDVKM. The CDR3 adds up to 12 amino acids, both ends counted. The chain's CDR3 is CASRSTSGAGHL.

This clonotype was picked up a small number of times. This chain connects TRBV29-1 to TRBJ2-6, with a possible D match to TRBD1 (6 bases). V was shortened by 7 bases and J by 0 bases, with 10 bases between the two germline ends. This CDR3 is 14 amino acids long. CDR1 and CDR2 from the germline V gene are SQVTM and ANQGSEA. This chain's CDR3 is CSAVDSSGANVLTF. In nucleotides, the CDR3 is TGCAGCGCCGTGGACAGCTCTGGGGCCAACGTCCTGACTTTC.

This chain links TRBV5-1 with TRBJ2-7; D may be TRBD2 (6 bases). The CDR3 covers 15 residues. Germline assignment: CDR1 SGHRS and CDR2 YFSETQ. V dropped 0 bases and J dropped 2 bases, with 12 bases sitting between them. The CDR3 spells CASSLEAGPTYEQYV. The DNA of the CDR3 is TGCGCCAGCAGCTTGGAGGCGGGACCCACCTACGAGCAGTACGTC.